This is a list of T cell receptor beta chains from one sample in a study of blood T cell repertoires in COVID-19. Only in-frame clones appear in the TCRdb table, and some are missing; sequencing was by immunoSEQ multiplex PCR. The sample includes around 190,000 clones, 84% seen only once; the top ten take more than 3%. Sequenced: PBMCs or T cells enriched from blood (not recorded which). The receptors were gathered from a young woman who had been exposed to COVID-19. The CDR3 runs from the conserved cysteine through the conserved F or W. A D gene is named only where the DNA matches it firmly. Clone size is shown for a subset of rows, as once, few, many or a class of expanded clone.

CDR3 DNA	CDR3 protein	CDR3 length	V gene	J gene	D gene	clone size
TGTGCCAGTAGTATAGATCCCCTCCGGGGGGAATCCTATAATTCACCCCTCCACTTT	CASSIDPLRGESYNSPLHF	19	TRBV19	TRBJ1-6	NA	NA
TGTGCCAGCACCCAAGGCAGCGGGGGGGCGGGGACCCAGTACTTC	CASTQGSGGAGTQYF	15	TRBV7-2	TRBJ2-5	TRBD2	NA
TGTGCCAGCATGGATTCAGGCGGGGAGGTGCCAGATACGCAGTATTTT	CASMDSGGEVPDTQYF	16	TRBV13	TRBJ2-3	NA	NA
TGTGCCAGCAGTTTATCCGGGAGGTTGTTGGCTTTCTTT	CASSLSGRLLAFF	13	TRBV12-3/TRBV12-4	TRBJ1-1	NA	NA
TGTGCCAGCAGTTACGGGACTAGCGGAAGGAGCTCCTACAATGAGCAGTTCTTC	CASSYGTSGRSSYNEQFF	18	TRBV6-2/TRBV6-3	TRBJ2-1	TRBD2	NA
TGCGCCAGCAACCGCTTAGCGGGGGGCTACAATGAGCAGTTCTTC	CASNRLAGGYNEQFF	15	TRBV4-1	TRBJ2-1	TRBD2	NA
TGCAGTGCTAGTGATACTAGCGGGGGTACAGATACGCAGTATTTT	CSASDTSGGTDTQYF	15	TRBV20-1	TRBJ2-3	TRBD2	NA
TGTGCCAGCAGCTTGACAGGGTTGGCCGGGGAGCTGTTTTTT	CASSLTGLAGELFF	14	TRBV7-8	TRBJ2-2	TRBD1	few
TGTGCCAGCAGCTTGGTAACTAGTGCCGGCAGCTCCTACGAGCAGTACTTC	CASSLVTSAGSSYEQYF	17	TRBV7-2	TRBJ2-7	NA	NA
TGCGCCAGCAGCCAAGATATCGTGAGCTCCTATAATTCACCCCTCCACTTT	CASSQDIVSSYNSPLHF	17	TRBV4-3	TRBJ1-6	NA	once
TGTGCCAGTGGTAGGACAGTCAATTCACCCCTCCACTTT	CASGRTVNSPLHF	13	TRBV19	TRBJ1-6	NA	NA
TGTGCCAGCAAAATTGGACAGGGGAACACTGAAGCTTTCTTT	CASKIGQGNTEAFF	14	TRBV19	TRBJ1-1	TRBD1	NA
TGTGCCAGCACCCGAGACCGGACAGGATGGAAGCAGTACTTC	CASTRDRTGWKQYF	14	TRBV6-5	TRBJ2-7	TRBD1	NA